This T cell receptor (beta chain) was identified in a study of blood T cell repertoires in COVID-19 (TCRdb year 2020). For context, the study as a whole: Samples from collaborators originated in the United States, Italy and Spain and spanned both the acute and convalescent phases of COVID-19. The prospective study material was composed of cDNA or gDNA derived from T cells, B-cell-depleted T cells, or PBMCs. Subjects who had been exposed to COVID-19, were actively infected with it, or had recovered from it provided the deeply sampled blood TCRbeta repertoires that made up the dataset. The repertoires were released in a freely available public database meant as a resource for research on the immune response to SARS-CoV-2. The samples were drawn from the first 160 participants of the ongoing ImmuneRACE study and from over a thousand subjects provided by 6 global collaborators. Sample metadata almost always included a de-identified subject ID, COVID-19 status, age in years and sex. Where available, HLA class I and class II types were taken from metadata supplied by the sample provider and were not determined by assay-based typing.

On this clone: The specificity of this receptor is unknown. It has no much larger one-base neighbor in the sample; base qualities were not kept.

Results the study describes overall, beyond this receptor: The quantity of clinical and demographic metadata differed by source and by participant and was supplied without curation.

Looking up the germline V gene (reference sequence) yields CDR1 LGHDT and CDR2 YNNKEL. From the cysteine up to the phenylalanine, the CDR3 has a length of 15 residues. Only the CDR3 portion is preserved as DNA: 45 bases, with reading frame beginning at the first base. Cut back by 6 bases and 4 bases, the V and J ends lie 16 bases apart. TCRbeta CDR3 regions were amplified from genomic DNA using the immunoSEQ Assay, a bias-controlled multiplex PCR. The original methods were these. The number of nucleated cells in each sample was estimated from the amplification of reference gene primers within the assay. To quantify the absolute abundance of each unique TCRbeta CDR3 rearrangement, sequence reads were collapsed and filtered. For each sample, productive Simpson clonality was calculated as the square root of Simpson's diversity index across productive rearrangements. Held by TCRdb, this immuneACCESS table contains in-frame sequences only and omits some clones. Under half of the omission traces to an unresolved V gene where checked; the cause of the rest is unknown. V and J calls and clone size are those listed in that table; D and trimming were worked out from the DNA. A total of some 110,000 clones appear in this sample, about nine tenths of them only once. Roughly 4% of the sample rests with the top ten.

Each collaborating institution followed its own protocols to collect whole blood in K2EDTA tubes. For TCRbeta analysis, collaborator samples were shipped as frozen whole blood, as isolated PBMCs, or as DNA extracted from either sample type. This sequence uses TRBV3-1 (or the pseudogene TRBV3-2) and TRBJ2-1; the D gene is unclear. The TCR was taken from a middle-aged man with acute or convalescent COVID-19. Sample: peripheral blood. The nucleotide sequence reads TGTGCCAGCAGGCAATCCCGACAACCGTACAATGAGCAGTTCTTC. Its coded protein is CASRQSRQPYNEQFF.